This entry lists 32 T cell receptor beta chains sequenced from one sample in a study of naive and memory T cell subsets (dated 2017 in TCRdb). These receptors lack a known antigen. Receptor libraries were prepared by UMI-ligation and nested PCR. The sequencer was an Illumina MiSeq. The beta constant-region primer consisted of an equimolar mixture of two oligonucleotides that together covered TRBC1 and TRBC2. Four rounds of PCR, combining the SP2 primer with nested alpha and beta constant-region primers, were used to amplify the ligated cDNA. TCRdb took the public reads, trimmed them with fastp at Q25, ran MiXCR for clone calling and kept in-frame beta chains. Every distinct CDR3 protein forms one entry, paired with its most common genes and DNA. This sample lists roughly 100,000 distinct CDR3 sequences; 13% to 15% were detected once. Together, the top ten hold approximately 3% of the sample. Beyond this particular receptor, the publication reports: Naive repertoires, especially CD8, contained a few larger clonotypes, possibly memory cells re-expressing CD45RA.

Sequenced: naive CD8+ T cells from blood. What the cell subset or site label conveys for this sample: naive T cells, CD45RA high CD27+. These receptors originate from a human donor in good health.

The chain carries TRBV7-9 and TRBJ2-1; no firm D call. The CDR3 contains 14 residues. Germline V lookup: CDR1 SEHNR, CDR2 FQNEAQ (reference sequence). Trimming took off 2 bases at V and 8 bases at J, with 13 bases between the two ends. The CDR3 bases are TGTGCCAGCAGCTTACAGACGAAATTCGATGAGCAGTTCTTC. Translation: CASSLQTKFDEQFF.

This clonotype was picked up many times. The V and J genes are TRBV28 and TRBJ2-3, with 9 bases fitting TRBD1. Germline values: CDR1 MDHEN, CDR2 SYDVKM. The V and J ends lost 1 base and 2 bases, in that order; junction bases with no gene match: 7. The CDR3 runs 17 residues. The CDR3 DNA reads TGTGCCAGCAGTTTATCCCCCCGGGACAGGGCCACAGATACGCAGTATTTT. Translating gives CASSLSPRDRATDTQYF.

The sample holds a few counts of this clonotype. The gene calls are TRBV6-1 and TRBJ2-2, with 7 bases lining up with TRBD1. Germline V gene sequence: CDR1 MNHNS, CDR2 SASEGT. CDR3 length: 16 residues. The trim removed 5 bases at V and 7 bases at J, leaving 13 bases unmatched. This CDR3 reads CASSKAGTEISGELFF. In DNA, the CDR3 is TGTGCCAGCAGTAAGGCCGGGACAGAGATCAGCGGGGAGCTGTTTTTT.

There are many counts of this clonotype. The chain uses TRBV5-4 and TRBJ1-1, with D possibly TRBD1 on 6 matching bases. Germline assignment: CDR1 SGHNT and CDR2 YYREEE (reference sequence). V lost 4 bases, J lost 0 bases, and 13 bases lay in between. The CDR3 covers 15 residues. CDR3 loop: CASSPGQFLNTEAFF. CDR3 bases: TGTGCCAGCAGCCCGGGACAATTCTTGAACACTGAAGCTTTCTTT.

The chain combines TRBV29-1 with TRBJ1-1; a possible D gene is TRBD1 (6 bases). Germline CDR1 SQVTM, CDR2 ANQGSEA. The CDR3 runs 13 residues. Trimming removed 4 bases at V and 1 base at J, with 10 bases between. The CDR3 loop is CSVAGTKNTEAFF. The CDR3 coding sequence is TGCAGCGTTGCCGGGACAAAGAACACTGAAGCTTTCTTT.

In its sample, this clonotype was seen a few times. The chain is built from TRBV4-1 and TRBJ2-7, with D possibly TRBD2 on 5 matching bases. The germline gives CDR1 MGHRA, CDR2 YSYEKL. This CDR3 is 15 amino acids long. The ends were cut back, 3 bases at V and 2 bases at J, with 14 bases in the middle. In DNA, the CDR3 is TGCGCCAGCAGCCAGGAGGTTGTGTGGGCCTACGAGCAGTACTTC. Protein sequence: CASSQEVVWAYEQYF.

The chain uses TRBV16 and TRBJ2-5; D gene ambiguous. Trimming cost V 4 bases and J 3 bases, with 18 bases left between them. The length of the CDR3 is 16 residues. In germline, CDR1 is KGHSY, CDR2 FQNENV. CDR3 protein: CASSRNSGSSKETQYF. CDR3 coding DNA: TGTGCCAGCAGCCGAAACTCGGGCAGCTCAAAAGAGACCCAGTACTTC.

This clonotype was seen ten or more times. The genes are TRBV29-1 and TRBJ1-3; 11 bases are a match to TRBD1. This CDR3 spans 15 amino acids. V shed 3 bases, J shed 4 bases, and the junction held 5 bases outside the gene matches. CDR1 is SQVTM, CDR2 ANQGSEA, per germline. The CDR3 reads CSVEGQGVEGNTIYF. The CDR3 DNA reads TGCAGCGTTGAGGGACAGGGGGTGGAAGGAAACACCATATATTTT.

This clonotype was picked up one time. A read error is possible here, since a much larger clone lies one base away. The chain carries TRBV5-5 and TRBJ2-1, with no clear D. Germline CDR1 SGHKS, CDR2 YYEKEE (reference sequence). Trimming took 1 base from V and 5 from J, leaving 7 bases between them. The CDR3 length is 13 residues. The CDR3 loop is CASSLSFNNEQFF. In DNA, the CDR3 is TGTGCCAGCAGCTTGAGTTTTAACAATGAGCAGTTCTTC.

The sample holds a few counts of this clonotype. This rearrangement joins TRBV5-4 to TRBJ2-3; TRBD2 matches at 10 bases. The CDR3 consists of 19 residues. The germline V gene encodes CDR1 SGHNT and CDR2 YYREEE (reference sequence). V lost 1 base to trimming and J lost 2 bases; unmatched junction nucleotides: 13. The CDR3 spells CASSLWGTSAGLNTDTQYF. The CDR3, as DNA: TGTGCCAGCAGCTTGTGGGGGACTAGCGCCGGCCTAAACACAGATACGCAGTATTTT.

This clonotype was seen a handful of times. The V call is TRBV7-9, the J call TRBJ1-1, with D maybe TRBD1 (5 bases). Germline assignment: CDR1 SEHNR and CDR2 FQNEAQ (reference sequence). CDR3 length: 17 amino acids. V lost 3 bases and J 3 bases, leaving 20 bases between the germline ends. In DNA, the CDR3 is TGTGCCAGCAGCTTTTTCCAACCGCTTGAGGGGCACACTGAAGCTTTCTTT. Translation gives CASSFFQPLEGHTEAFF.

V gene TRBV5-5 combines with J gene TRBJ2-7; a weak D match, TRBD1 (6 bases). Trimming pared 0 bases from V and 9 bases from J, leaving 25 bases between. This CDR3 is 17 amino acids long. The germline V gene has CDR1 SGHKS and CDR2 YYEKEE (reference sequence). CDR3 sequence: CASSLERKLGGSVWQYF. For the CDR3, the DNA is TGTGCCAGCAGCTTGGAAAGGAAGCTAGGGGGTTCGGTGTGGCAGTACTTC.

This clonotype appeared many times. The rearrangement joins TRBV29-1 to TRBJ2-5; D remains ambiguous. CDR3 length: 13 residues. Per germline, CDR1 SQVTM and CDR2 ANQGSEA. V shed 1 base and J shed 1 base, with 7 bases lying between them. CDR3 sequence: CSVEALLQETQYF. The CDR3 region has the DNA TGCAGCGTTGAAGCTCTGCTCCAAGAGACCCAGTACTTC.

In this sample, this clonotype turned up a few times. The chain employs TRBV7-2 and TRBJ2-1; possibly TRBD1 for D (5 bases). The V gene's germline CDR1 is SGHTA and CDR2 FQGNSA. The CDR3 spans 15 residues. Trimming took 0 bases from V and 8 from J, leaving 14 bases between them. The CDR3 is CASSLAQGRSDEQFF. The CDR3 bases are TGTGCCAGCAGCTTAGCCCAGGGAAGGTCTGATGAGCAGTTCTTC.

The CDR3: CSARVGRVFQPQHF. As DNA, the CDR3 is TGCAGTGCTAGAGTTGGCAGGGTATTTCAGCCCCAGCATTTT. The chain carries TRBV20-1 and TRBJ1-5, with D possibly matching TRBD1 (5 bases). In germline, CDR1 is DFQATT, CDR2 SNEGSKA (reference sequence). V was trimmed by 1 base and J by 6 bases, leaving 13 bases between them. The CDR3 is 14 amino acids.

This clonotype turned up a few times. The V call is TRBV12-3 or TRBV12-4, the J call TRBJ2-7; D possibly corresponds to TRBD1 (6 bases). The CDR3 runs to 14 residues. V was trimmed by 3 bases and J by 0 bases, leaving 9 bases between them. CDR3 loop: CASSFPTGSYEQYF. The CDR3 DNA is TGTGCCAGCAGTTTCCCGACAGGCTCCTACGAGCAGTACTTC.

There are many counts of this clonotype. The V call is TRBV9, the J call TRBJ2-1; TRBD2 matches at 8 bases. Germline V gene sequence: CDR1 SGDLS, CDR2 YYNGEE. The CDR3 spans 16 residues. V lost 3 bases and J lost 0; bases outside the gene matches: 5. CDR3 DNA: TGTGCCAGCAGCGAACTAGCGGAGATCTCCTACAATGAGCAGTTCTTC. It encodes CASSELAEISYNEQFF. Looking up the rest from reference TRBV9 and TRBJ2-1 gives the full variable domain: DSGVTQTPKHLITATGQRVTLRCSPRSGDLSVYWYQQSLDQGLQFLIQYYNGEERAKGNILERFSAQQFPDLHSELNLSSLELGDSALYFCASSELAEISYNEQFFGPGTRLTVL.

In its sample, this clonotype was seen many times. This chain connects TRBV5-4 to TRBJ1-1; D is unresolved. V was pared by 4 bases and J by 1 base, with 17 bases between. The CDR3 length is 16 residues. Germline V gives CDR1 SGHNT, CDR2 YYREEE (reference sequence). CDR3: CASSAEPLSANTEAFF. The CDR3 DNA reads TGTGCCAGCAGCGCTGAACCCTTATCGGCGAACACTGAAGCTTTCTTT. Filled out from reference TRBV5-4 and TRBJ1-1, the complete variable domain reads ETGVTQSPTHLIKTRGQQVTLRCSSQSGHNTVSWYQQALGQGPQFIFQYYREEENGRGNFPPRFSGLQFPNYSSELNVNALELDDSALYLCASSAEPLSANTEAFFGQGTRLTVV.

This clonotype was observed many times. Written as DNA, the CDR3 is TGTGCCAGCAGCTTATCTAGCGGCAGGTCCTACAATGAGCAGTTCTTC. This encodes CASSLSSGRSYNEQFF. The chain employs TRBV7-8 and TRBJ2-1; 7 bases agree with TRBD2. CDR1 and CDR2 from the germline V gene are SGHVS and FQNEAQ. This CDR3 comprises 16 residues. V trimming: 2 bases; J trimming: 1 base; junction bases outside the gene matches: 5.

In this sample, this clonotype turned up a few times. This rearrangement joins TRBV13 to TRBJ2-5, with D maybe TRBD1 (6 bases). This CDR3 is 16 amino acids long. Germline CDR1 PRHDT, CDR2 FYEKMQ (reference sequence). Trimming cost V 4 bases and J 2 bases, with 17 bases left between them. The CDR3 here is CASSSTDKGDQETQYF. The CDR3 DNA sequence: TGTGCCAGCAGCTCCACAGATAAGGGGGATCAAGAGACCCAGTACTTC.

The CDR3 DNA is TGTGCCAGCAGCCGAGCTTCCGGGACAGGGAACACCGGGGAGCTGTTTTTT. It codes for CASSRASGTGNTGELFF. The chain is built from TRBV4-2 and TRBJ2-2, with 8 bases lining up with TRBD1. The CDR3 totals 17 residues. Losses at the gene ends were 4 bases for V and 1 base for J; bases not matched to a gene: 8. Germline V gene sequence: CDR1 LGHNA, CDR2 YNFKEQ.

The CDR3 DNA reads TGTGCCACCCGACTCACGGGCGGGGACACTTACAATGAGCAGTTCTTC. Translation: CATRLTGGDTYNEQFF. The chain joins TRBV15 to TRBJ2-1; possibly TRBD1 or TRBD2 for D (6 bases each). This CDR3 is built from 16 residues. The V gene's germline CDR1 is LNHNV and CDR2 YYDKDF (reference sequence). Trimming left V 8 bases short and J 4 bases short, with 21 bases between. The variable domain in full, with the rest retrieved from reference TRBV15 and TRBJ2-1, is DAMVIQNPRYQVTQFGKPVTLSCSQTLNHNVMYWYQQKSSQAPKLLFHYYDKDFNNEADTPDNFQSRRPNTSFCFLDIRSPGLGDTAMYLCATRLTGGDTYNEQFFGPGTRLTVL.

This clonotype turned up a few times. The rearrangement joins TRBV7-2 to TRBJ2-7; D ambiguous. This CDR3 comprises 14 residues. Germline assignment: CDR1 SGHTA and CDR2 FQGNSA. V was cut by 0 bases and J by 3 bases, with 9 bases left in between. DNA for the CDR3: TGTGCCAGCAGCTTAGCGGTACAGCTCTACGAGCAGTACTTC. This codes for CASSLAVQLYEQYF. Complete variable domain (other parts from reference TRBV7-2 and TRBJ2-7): GAGVSQSPSNKVTEKGKDVELRCDPISGHTALYWYRQSLGQGLEFLIYFQGNSAPDKSGLPSDRFSAERTGGSVSTLTIQRTQQEDSAVYLCASSLAVQLYEQYFGPGTRLTVT.

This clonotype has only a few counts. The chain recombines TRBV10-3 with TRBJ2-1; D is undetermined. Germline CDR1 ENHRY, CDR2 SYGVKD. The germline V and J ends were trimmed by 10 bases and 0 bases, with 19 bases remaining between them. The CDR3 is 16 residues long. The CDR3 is CATQDRERPSYNEQFF. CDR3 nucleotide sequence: TGTGCCACCCAGGATAGAGAGCGCCCCTCCTACAATGAGCAGTTCTTC.

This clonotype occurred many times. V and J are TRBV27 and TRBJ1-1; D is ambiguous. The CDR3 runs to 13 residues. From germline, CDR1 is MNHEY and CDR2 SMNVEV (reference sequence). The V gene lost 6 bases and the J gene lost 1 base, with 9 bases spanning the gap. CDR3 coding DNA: TGTGCCAGCAGCCACGGACGGAACACTGAAGCTTTCTTT. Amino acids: CASSHGRNTEAFF.

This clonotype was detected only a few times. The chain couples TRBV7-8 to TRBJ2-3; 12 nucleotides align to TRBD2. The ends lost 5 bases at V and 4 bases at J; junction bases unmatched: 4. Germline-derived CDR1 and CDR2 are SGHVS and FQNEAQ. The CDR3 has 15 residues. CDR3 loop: CASSQTSGGSDTQYF. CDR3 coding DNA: TGTGCCAGCAGCCAGACTAGCGGGGGATCAGATACGCAGTATTTT.

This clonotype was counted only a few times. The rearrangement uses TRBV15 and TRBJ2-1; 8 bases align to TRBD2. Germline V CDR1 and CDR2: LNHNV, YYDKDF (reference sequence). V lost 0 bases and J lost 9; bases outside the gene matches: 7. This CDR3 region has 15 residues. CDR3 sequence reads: CATSRDRAGAGEQFF. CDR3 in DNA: TGTGCCACCAGCAGAGATCGAGCGGGAGCCGGTGAGCAGTTCTTC.

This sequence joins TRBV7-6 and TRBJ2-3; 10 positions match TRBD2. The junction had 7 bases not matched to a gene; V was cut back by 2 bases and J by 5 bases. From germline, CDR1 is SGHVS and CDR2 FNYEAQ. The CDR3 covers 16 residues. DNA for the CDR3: TGTGCCAGCAGCTTATTGTCACTAGCGGGGAGAGATACGCAGTATTTT. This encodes CASSLLSLAGRDTQYF.

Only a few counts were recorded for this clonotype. The CDR3: CASSFGTPHEQFF. Here the CDR3 DNA reads TGTGCCAGCAGCTTCGGGACGCCCCATGAGCAGTTCTTC. The V gene is TRBV7-3, the J gene TRBJ2-1; either TRBD1 or TRBD2 may supply D (5 bases each). V was trimmed by 3 bases and J by 8 bases, leaving 11 bases between them. Germline CDR1 and CDR2: SGHTA and FQGTGA. The CDR3 is 13 amino acids.

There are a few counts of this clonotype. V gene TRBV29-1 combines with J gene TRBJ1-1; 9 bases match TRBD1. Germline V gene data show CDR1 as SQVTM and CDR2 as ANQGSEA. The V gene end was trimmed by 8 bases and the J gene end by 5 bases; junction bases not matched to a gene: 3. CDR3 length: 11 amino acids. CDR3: CSTGTGTEAFF. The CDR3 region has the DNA TGCAGCACCGGGACAGGGACTGAAGCTTTCTTT.

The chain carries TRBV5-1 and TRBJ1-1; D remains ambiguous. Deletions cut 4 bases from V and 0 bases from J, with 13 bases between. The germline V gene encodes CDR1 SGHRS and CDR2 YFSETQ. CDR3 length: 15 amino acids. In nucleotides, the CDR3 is TGCGCCAGCAGCCCAAATGGGAACCTGAACACTGAAGCTTTCTTT. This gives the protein CASSPNGNLNTEAFF.

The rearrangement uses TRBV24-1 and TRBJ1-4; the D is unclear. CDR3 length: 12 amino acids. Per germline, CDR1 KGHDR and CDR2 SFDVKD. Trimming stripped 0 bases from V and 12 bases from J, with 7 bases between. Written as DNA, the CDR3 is TGTGCCACCAGTGATTTGAACAGCGAACTGTTTTTT. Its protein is CATSDLNSELFF.